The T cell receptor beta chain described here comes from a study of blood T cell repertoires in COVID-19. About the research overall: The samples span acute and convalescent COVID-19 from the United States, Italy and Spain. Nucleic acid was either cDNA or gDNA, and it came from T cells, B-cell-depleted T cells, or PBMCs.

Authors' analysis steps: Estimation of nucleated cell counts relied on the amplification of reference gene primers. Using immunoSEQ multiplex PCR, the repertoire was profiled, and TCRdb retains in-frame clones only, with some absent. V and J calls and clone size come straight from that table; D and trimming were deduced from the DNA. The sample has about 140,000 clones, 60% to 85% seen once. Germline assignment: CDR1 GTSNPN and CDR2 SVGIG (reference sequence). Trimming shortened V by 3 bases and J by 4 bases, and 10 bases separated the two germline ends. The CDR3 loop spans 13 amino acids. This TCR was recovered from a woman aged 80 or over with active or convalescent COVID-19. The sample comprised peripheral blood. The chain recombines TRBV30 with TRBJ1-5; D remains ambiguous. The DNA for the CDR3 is TGTGCCTGGAGCGCCACAGCAAATCAGCCCCAGCATTTT. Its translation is CAWSATANQPQHF.